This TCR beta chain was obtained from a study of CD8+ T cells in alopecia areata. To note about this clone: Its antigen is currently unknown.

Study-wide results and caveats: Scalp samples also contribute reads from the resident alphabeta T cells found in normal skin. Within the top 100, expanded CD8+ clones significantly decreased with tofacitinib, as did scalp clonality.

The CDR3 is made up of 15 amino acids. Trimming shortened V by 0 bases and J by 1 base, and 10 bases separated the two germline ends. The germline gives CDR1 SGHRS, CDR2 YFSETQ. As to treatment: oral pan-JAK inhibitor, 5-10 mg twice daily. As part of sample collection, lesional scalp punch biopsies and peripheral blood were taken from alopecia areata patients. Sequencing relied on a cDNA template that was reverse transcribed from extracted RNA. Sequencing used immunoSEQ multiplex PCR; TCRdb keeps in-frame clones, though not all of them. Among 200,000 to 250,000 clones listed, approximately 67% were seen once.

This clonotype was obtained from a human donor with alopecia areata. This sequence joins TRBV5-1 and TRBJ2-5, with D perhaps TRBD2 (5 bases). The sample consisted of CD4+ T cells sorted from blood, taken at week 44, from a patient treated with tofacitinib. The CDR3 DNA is TGCGCCAGCAGCTTGGGAGGGCCCCGCCAAGAGACCCAGTACTTC. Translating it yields CASSLGGPRQETQYF.